A selection of T cell receptor beta chains follows, all from one sample in a study of T cell responses to AZD1222 COVID-19 vaccine. Sequencing used immunoSEQ multiplex PCR; TCRdb keeps in-frame clones, though not all of them. Of 120,000 or so clones in the sample, 91% are singletons; the top ten hold approximately 3%. This specimen was peripheral blood, taken on day 0 of AZD1222 vaccination. The origin of the receptors is an adult in good health. Each CDR3 is given with its conserved first and last residue. A D gene is named only where the DNA matches it firmly. A clone size is listed for some rows: how often the clone was seen (once, few, many), or a class if it is expanded.

.	TRBJ2-1	TRBV12-3/TRBV12-4	.	TGTGCCAGCAGGGAGACGTACAATGAGCAGTTCTTC	CASRETYNEQFF
.	TRBJ2-5	TRBV12-3/TRBV12-4	.	TGTGCCAGCAGTTTGAGGCACGAGGAGACCCAGTACTTC	CASSLRHEETQYF
.	TRBJ2-3	TRBV18	.	TGTGCCAGCTCACCACCGTCTCGTGCTTATATTGTGTATTTT	CASSPPSRAYIVYF
.	TRBJ1-2	TRBV5-4	.	TGTGCCAGCAGCCCCAGTGGGCTTAACTATGGCTACACCTTC	CASSPSGLNYGYTF
.	TRBJ2-2	TRBV29-1	.	TGCAGCGTTCGGCAGGGAAGAGACACCGGGGAGCTGTTTTTT	CSVRQGRDTGELFF
.	TRBJ1-2	TRBV5-4	.	TGTGCCGGGAATAGGGACGGGACCTATGGCTACACCTTC	CAGNRDGTYGYTF
TRBD2	TRBJ2-3	TRBV11-2	.	TGTGCCAGCAGCTTGCGGGAGATTGGTGCAGATACGCAGTATTTT	CASSLREIGADTQYF
.	TRBJ2-1	TRBV5-6	.	TGTGCCAGCAGCTTGGTAGCGGCAGGTTCCTACAATGAGCAGTTCTTC	CASSLVAAGSYNEQFF
.	TRBJ2-2	TRBV27	.	TGTGCCAGCGGTGACTGGGGCGCGAACACCGGGGAGCTGTTTTTT	CASGDWGANTGELFF
TRBD2	TRBJ2-1	TRBV7-2	few	TGTGCCAGCAGCTTTGCGATCTGGACTAGCGGAAACAATGAGCAGTTCTTC	CASSFAIWTSGNNEQFF
.	TRBJ2-7	TRBV4-3	.	TGCGCCAGCAGCCAAGCAAGACGAGGGCAGTACGAGCAGTACTTC	CASSQARRGQYEQYF
.	TRBJ2-7	TRBV4-3	.	TGCGCCAGCAGCCAAAGGACGGTGGGCTCCTACGAGCAGTACTTC	CASSQRTVGSYEQYF
.	TRBJ1-2	TRBV24-1	.	TGTGCCACCAGTGATTTCTCCAAGCCCGCCACCTTC	CATSDFSKPATF
.	TRBJ1-5	TRBV5-6	.	TGTGCCAGCAGCTTACAGGGTTGGGCCAATCAGCCCCAGCATTTT	CASSLQGWANQPQHF
.	TRBJ2-7	TRBV2	.	TGTGCCAGCAGCGGGGGACCGATGGAGCAGTACTTC	CASSGGPMEQYF
.	TRBJ2-1	TRBV2	once	TGTGCCAGCAGTGATAAGGCGTACAATGAGCAGTTCTTC	CASSDKAYNEQFF
TRBD2	TRBJ2-1	TRBV5-1	.	TGCGCCAGCAGCTTGGAACTAGCGGCCTCCTACAATGAGCAGTTCTTC	CASSLELAASYNEQFF
TRBD2	TRBJ2-7	TRBV9	.	TGTGCCAGCAGCCCTTCTAGCGGGTCATCCTACGAGCAGTACTTC	CASSPSSGSSYEQYF
.	TRBJ1-5	TRBV6-2/TRBV6-3	.	TGTGCCAGCAGTTCTCGGGCCTTCATACAGAATCAGCCCCAGCATTTT	CASSSRAFIQNQPQHF
.	TRBJ1-2	TRBV24-1	.	TGTGCCACCAGTGATCTTGCGTGGGTTGGCTACACCTTC	CATSDLAWVGYTF
.	TRBJ1-5	TRBV2	.	TGTGCCAGCAGTGAAATGGGGGGAGGTCAGCCCCAGCATTTT	CASSEMGGGQPQHF
.	TRBJ2-1	TRBV15	.	TGTGCCACCAGCAGAGATCGAACTAACCTCAATGAGCAGTTCTTC	CATSRDRTNLNEQFF
.	TRBJ1-4	TRBV3-1/TRBV3-2	.	TGTGCCAGCAGCCAAGATTTCGGGGTCGGGGAAAAACTGTTTTTT	CASSQDFGVGEKLFF
TRBD2	TRBJ2-7	TRBV6-1	.	TGTGCCAGCAGTGATAGGAGGGAGGGCTACGAGCAGTACTTC	CASSDRREGYEQYF
TRBD1	TRBJ2-7	TRBV27	.	TGTGCCAGTCATCGAGGGGGCTACCCCTACGAGCAGTACTTC	CASHRGGYPYEQYF
TRBD2	TRBJ2-1	TRBV25-1	.	TGTGCCAGCAGTGACCCCCTAGCGGGAGGGCTGAACAATGAGCAGTTCTTC	CASSDPLAGGLNNEQFF
TRBD2	TRBJ2-7	TRBV4-2	few	TGTGCCAGCAGCCCGGACCTCGGGGGGGCCTACGAGCAGTACTTC	CASSPDLGGAYEQYF
.	TRBJ1-3	TRBV18	.	TGTGCCAGCTCACCACTTGACAGAATCTCTGGAAACACCATATATTTT	CASSPLDRISGNTIYF
.	TRBJ2-1	TRBV27	once	TGTGCCAGCAGTGCGCTTGGGGTTAATGAGCAGTTCTTC	CASSALGVNEQFF
TRBD1	TRBJ1-1	TRBV7-9	.	TGTGCCAGCAGCTTAGGATTCGCTACAGGGGGCATGAACACTGAAGCTTTCTTT	CASSLGFATGGMNTEAFF
.	TRBJ1-6	TRBV19	.	TGTGCCAGTAGTATAGCAGGGCCGGATTCACCCCTCCACTTT	CASSIAGPDSPLHF
.	TRBJ1-1	TRBV4-1	once	TGCGCCAGCAGCCAAGGGCCAGGTGGGGACACTGAAGCTTTCTTT	CASSQGPGGDTEAFF
.	TRBJ1-2	TRBV25-1	.	TGTGCCAGCAGTGAAGCTACGATCTCTAACTATGGCTACACCTTC	CASSEATISNYGYTF
TRBD1	TRBJ2-5	TRBV28	.	TGTGCCAGCAGCACCCGACAGGGGCGACAAGAGACCCAGTACTTC	CASSTRQGRQETQYF
.	TRBJ1-1	TRBV12-3/TRBV12-4	.	TGTGCCAGCAGTCCCTACGGTCAGGCGGAGGCTTTCTTT	CASSPYGQAEAFF
TRBD2	TRBJ2-2	TRBV7-8	.	TGTGCCAGCAGCTTAGCGTTAGCGGGAGTTCCCGGGGAGCTGTTTTTT	CASSLALAGVPGELFF
.	TRBJ1-2	TRBV30	.	TGTGCCTGGAGTTACGGCAGGGAGCGTGGCTACACCTTC	CAWSYGRERGYTF
TRBD1	TRBJ1-2	TRBV7-8	.	TGTGCCAGCAGCAAACCGGGACAGGAAAACTATGGCTACACCTTC	CASSKPGQENYGYTF
TRBD1	TRBJ2-2	TRBV24-1	.	TGTGCCACCAGTGATGGTGGGACAGGAGACACCGGGGAGCTGTTTTTT	CATSDGGTGDTGELFF
.	TRBJ2-7	TRBV18	.	TGTGCCAGCTCAGGCTTGGACGAGCAGTACTTC	CASSGLDEQYF
.	TRBJ2-5	TRBV6-2/TRBV6-3	.	TGTGCCAGCAGTACATCACTGACGACCCAGTACTTC	CASSTSLTTQYF
TRBD2	TRBJ2-1	TRBV7-9	.	TGTGCCAGCAGCTTAGCGGGAGGGGACGTAGGTGAGCAGTTCTTC	CASSLAGGDVGEQFF
TRBD2	TRBJ2-7	TRBV14	.	TGTGCCAGCAGCCAAGTGTGGGGACTAGCGGGACTTTACGAGCAGTACTTC	CASSQVWGLAGLYEQYF
.	TRBJ2-3	TRBV11-3	.	TGTGCCAGCAGCTTAGATCGTCTCGATACGCAGTATTTT	CASSLDRLDTQYF
.	TRBJ1-4	TRBV18	.	TGTGCCAGCTCATCCGGGGGTGCTAATGAAAAACTGTTTTTT	CASSSGGANEKLFF
TRBD2	TRBJ2-1	TRBV30	.	TGTGCCTGGCGGCTAGCGGGAGTCCCCAATGAGCAGTTCTTC	CAWRLAGVPNEQFF
.	TRBJ1-5	TRBV28	.	TGTGCCAGCAGTTTACAAGTCCGGAGGCCCCAGCATTTT	CASSLQVRRPQHF
TRBD1	TRBJ1-5	TRBV5-6	.	TGTGCCAGCAGCTTGGCCGGACAGGGCTTGTCCCAGCATTTT	CASSLAGQGLSQHF
.	TRBJ1-2	TRBV14	once	TGTGCCAGCAGCCACCTACCGCGGAGTGGCTACACCTTC	CASSHLPRSGYTF
.	TRBJ1-4	TRBV27	once	TGTGCCAGCAGGGTTGACAGGACGTCTGAAAAACTGTTTTTT	CASRVDRTSEKLFF
.	TRBJ1-3	TRBV19	.	TGTGCCAGTACAGTATCAGACCTTATGCGGAACACCATATATTTT	CASTVSDLMRNTIYF
.	TRBJ1-2	TRBV7-2	.	TGTGCCAGCAGTTCGGACGTTAACTATGGCTACACCTTC	CASSSDVNYGYTF
TRBD1	TRBJ1-1	TRBV5-4	.	TGTGCCAGCAGTCCCGACAGGGACACTGAAGCTTTCTTT	CASSPDRDTEAFF
.	TRBJ1-1	TRBV14	.	TGTGCCAGCAGCCGTCAGGGGTTCACTGAAGCTTTCTTT	CASSRQGFTEAFF